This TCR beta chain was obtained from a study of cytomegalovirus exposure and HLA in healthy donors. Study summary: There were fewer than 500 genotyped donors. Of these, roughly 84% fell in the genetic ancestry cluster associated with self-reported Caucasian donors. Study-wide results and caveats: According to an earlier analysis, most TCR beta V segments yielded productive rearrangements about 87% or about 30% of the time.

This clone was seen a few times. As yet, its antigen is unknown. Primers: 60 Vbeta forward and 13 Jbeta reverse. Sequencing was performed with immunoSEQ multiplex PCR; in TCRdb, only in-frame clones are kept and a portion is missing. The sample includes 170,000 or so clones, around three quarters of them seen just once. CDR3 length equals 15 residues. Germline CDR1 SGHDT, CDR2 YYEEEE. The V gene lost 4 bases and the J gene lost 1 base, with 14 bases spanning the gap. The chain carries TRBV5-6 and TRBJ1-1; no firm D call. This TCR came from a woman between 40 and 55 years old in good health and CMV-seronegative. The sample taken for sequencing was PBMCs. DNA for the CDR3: TGTGCCAGCAGCCCGTGGGGAGCGGAGAACACTGAAGCTTTCTTT. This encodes CASSPWGAENTEAFF.